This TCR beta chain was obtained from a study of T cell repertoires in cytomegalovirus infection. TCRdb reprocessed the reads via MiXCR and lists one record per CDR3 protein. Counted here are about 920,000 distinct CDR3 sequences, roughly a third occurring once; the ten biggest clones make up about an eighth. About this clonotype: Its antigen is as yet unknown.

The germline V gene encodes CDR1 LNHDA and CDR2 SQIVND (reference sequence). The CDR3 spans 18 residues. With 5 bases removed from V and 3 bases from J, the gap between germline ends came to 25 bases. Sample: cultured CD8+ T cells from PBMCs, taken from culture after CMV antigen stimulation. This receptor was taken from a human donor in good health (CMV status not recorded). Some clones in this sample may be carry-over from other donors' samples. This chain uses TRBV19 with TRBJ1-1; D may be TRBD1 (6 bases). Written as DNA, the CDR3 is TGTGCCAGTAGTCCCCTAGGATGGGGGGGGCCGGAGGACACTGAAGCTTTCTTT. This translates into CASSPLGWGGPEDTEAFF.